Shown below are 27 T cell receptor beta chains from a single sample sequenced in a study of molecular identifiers for immune sequencing clone quantification. TCRdb passed the PCR reads through MiXCR, listing each CDR3 protein once. Seen here are 460,000 or so distinct CDR3 sequences, less than 30% observed once, and the top ten hold around 0.79%. What was sequenced was naive CD8+ T cells from blood, with Jurkat cell RNA spiked in. Subset: FACS-sorted CD8+CD4-CCR7+CD45RA+ naive T cells. These receptors were collected from a human donor in good health. Some libraries in this study had Jurkat cell RNA spiked in.

The chain recombines TRBV19 with TRBJ2-1; 9 nucleotides agree with TRBD2. CDR1 is LNHDA, CDR2 SQIVND, per germline (reference sequence). CDR3 length: 14 residues. Germline trimming cut 3 bases from V and 8 bases from J; bases unmatched to any gene: 5. CDR3 sequence (DNA): TGTGCCAGTAGTATGAGCGGGGGGCCCGATGAGCAGTTCTTC. It translates to CASSMSGGPDEQFF.

This clonotype turned up a few times. The chain uses TRBV27 and TRBJ2-2, with D tentatively TRBD1 or TRBD2 (5 bases each). This CDR3 contains 13 residues. Trimming left V 6 bases short and J 7 bases short, with 12 bases between. The germline CDR1 and CDR2 sequences are MNHEY and SMNVEV (reference sequence). DNA of the CDR3: TGTGCCAGCAGGGTAGGGGCGGGCGGGGAGCTGTTTTTT. It translates to CASRVGAGGELFF.

CDR3 in amino acids: CASSHLAGSGADTQYF. CDR3 DNA: TGTGCCAGCAGCCACCTAGCGGGATCGGGGGCAGATACGCAGTATTTT. The chain uses TRBV14 and TRBJ2-3, with 9 bases aligning to TRBD2. This CDR3 is built from 16 residues. The germline V gene has CDR1 SGHDN and CDR2 FVKESK. V lost 3 bases, J lost 4 bases, and 8 bases stayed unmatched. Full variable domain (rest looked up from reference TRBV14 and TRBJ2-3): EAGVTQFPSHSVIEKGQTVTLRCDPISGHDNLYWYRRVMGKEIKFLLHFVKESKQDESGMPNNRFLAERTGGTYSTLKVQPAELEDSGVYFCASSHLAGSGADTQYFGPGTRLTVL.

This clonotype was detected a few times. This chain uses TRBV6-2 or TRBV6-3 with TRBJ2-5, with D unclear. Germline V gene lookup returns CDR1 MNHEY and CDR2 SVGEGT. Trimming shortened V by 4 bases and J by 5 bases, and 5 bases separated the two germline ends. CDR3 length: 11 residues. The CDR3 is CASSWAETQYF. DNA of the CDR3: TGTGCCAGCAGTTGGGCGGAGACCCAGTACTTC.

This clonotype has just a few counts. The chain recombines TRBV5-5 with TRBJ2-7, with 9 bases lining up with TRBD1. Germline loops: CDR1 SGHKS, CDR2 YYEKEE (reference sequence). Trimming removed 0 bases from V and 2 bases from J; junction bases left unmatched: 6. This CDR3 has 16 residues. CDR3 in amino acids: CASSLDRGRDPYEQYF. The CDR3 DNA reads as TGTGCCAGCAGCTTGGACAGGGGGCGAGACCCCTACGAGCAGTACTTC.

This clonotype was detected ten times or more. The chain joins TRBV29-1 to TRBJ2-2; the D gene is possibly TRBD2 (6 bases). Deletions cut 0 bases from V and 6 bases from J, with 11 bases between. This CDR3 is built from 14 residues. Germline values: CDR1 SQVTM, CDR2 ANQGSEA. Here the CDR3 reads CSVEEGGIAGELFF. The CDR3 DNA follows: TGCAGCGTTGAAGAGGGCGGGATAGCCGGGGAGCTGTTTTTT.

There are a few counts of this clonotype. This chain joins TRBV4-3 and TRBJ2-5, with 14 positions matching TRBD2. CDR1 is LGHNA, CDR2 YSLEER, per germline. Trimming took 1 base from V and 5 from J; bases not matched to a gene: 9. The CDR3 totals 18 residues. In DNA form, the CDR3 reads TGCGCCAGCAGCCAAGGACTAGCGGGAGGGCGGGTAATTGAGACCCAGTACTTC. This encodes CASSQGLAGGRVIETQYF.

This chain uses TRBV19 with TRBJ2-7; D might be TRBD1 (5 bases). In germline, CDR1 is LNHDA, CDR2 SQIVND (reference sequence). The CDR3 has 14 residues. With 6 bases removed from V and 4 bases from J, the gap between germline ends came to 16 bases. This chain's CDR3 is CASSCQETAYEQYF. CDR3 nucleotide sequence: TGTGCCAGTAGCTGTCAGGAGACAGCTTACGAGCAGTACTTC.

This clonotype has at least ten counts. The V and J genes are TRBV19 and TRBJ2-5; tentative D call: TRBD2 (6 bases). V lost 6 bases and J lost 5, with 13 bases in between. The germline gives CDR1 LNHDA, CDR2 SQIVND (reference sequence). CDR3 length equals 13 residues. The CDR3 loop is CASSPTSLETQYF. CDR3 nucleotide sequence: TGTGCCAGTAGCCCGACTAGTCTGGAGACCCAGTACTTC.

This sequence joins TRBV30 and TRBJ2-7; no definite D call. From germline, CDR1 is GTSNPN and CDR2 SVGIG (reference sequence). Trimming shortened V by 0 bases and J by 2 bases, and 17 bases separated the two germline ends. The CDR3 loop spans 16 amino acids. The CDR3 DNA follows: TGTGCCTGGAGTGTAGGAGAAAACACCTACACCTACGAGCAGTACTTC. This codes for CAWSVGENTYTYEQYF.

The gene calls are TRBV3-1 and TRBJ1-5; 7 bases agree with TRBD1. The germline V gene encodes CDR1 LGHDT and CDR2 YNNKEL (reference sequence). V was pared by 1 base and J by 0 bases, with 3 bases of the junction left unmatched. This CDR3 comprises 16 residues. CDR3 DNA sequence: TGTGCCAGCAGCCAAGGACAGGGAGGTAGCAATCAGCCCCAGCATTTT. Protein sequence: CASSQGQGGSNQPQHF.

At least ten counts were recorded for this clonotype. J is TRBJ2-1 and V is TRBV24-1; 13 bases line up with TRBD2. This CDR3 comprises 15 residues. The germline V gene has CDR1 KGHDR and CDR2 SFDVKD. The ends lost 0 bases at V and 9 bases at J; junction bases unmatched: 1. CDR3 DNA: TGTGCCACCAGTGATTTGGGGACTAGCGGGACTGAGCAGTTCTTC. Protein product: CATSDLGTSGTEQFF.

This rearrangement joins TRBV9 to TRBJ2-5; TRBD2 matches at 9 bases. Germline V gene sequence: CDR1 SGDLS, CDR2 YYNGEE. The CDR3 has 16 amino acids. V gave up 0 bases and J gave up 4 bases; unmatched junction bases: 7. The CDR3 bases are TGTGCCAGCAGCGTAGCAACTAGCGGGCTTGGAGAGACCCAGTACTTC. Protein: CASSVATSGLGETQYF.

At least ten counts were recorded for this clonotype. V and J are TRBV3-1 and TRBJ1-4, with D possibly matching TRBD1 (6 bases). Germline V gives CDR1 LGHDT, CDR2 YNNKEL (reference sequence). V dropped 3 bases and J dropped 6 bases, with 17 bases sitting between them. The CDR3 has 16 amino acids. The CDR3 coding sequence is TGTGCCAGCAGCCAGTCCGGGCGAAAGGGGGATGAAAAACTGTTTTTT. The encoded protein is CASSQSGRKGDEKLFF.

The count of this clonotype is one. This CDR3 is CASSSWDRFLGTEAFF. In nucleotides, the CDR3 is TGTGCCAGCAGTTCCTGGGACAGGTTTTTAGGCACTGAAGCTTTCTTT. The rearrangement joins TRBV6-2 or TRBV6-3 to TRBJ1-1; 8 bases are a match to TRBD1. Losses at the gene ends were 4 bases for V and 4 bases for J; bases not matched to a gene: 11. CDR3 size: 16 residues. Germline assignment: CDR1 MNHEY and CDR2 SVGEGT.

Regarding this clonotype: A far larger clone is off by one base, so a read error is likely. The gene calls are TRBV12-3 or TRBV12-4 and TRBJ1-5, with D tentatively TRBD1 (5 bases). CDR3 size: 14 residues. CDR3: CASSPQGSNQLQHF. The CDR3 DNA follows: TGTGCCAGCAGTCCTCAGGGTAGCAATCAGCTCCAGCATTTT.

About this clonotype itself: Compared with germline, one end of the junction differs, possibly owing to a read error. The V call is TRBV15, the J call TRBJ2-3; 10 bases map to TRBD1. CDR1 LNHNV and CDR2 YYDKDF come from the germline V gene (reference sequence). The CDR3 covers 18 residues. This chain's CDR3 is CATSRDREDRGYPDMQYF. The CDR3 region has the DNA TGTGCCACCAGCAGAGATAGGGAGGACAGGGGGTACCCAGATATGCAGTATTTT.

This clonotype was recorded at least ten times. CDR3 bases: TGTGCCAGCAGCTTTTGGGAAGAATCTAGCACAGATACGCAGTATTTT. It codes for CASSFWEESSTDTQYF. The chain has TRBV7-9 and TRBJ2-3, with D hard to call. The length of the CDR3 is 16 residues. Trimming pared 3 bases from V and 0 bases from J, leaving 13 bases between. CDR1 and CDR2 (germline): SEHNR, FQNEAQ (reference sequence).

This clonotype was seen ten or more times. V is TRBV7-6 and J is TRBJ1-1, with 11 bases aligning to TRBD1. The CDR3 covers 14 residues. Germline CDR1 reads SGHVS; CDR2 reads FNYEAQ. Trimming cost V 5 bases and J 5 bases; bases outside gene matches: 4. The DNA for the CDR3 is TGTGCCAGCAGCCAGGGGACAGGGGGGACTGAAGCTTTCTTT. Translating it yields CASSQGTGGTEAFF.

The CDR3 region has the DNA TGTGCCAGCAGTTCCGGGACCGCGGGCCAGCATTTT. Its translation is CASSSGTAGQHF. This chain links TRBV6-5 with TRBJ1-5; TRBD1 is a possible D gene (5 bases). Per the germline V gene, CDR1 is MNHEY and CDR2 is SVGAGI. The V and J ends lost 4 bases and 12 bases respectively, with 13 bases between them. CDR3 length: 12 residues.

This clonotype was recorded a few times. The rearrangement uses TRBV20-1 and TRBJ2-1; D may match TRBD1 or TRBD2 (6 bases each). CDR3 length equals 12 residues. V was trimmed by 4 bases and J by 7 bases, leaving 11 bases between them. The germline V gene encodes CDR1 DFQATT and CDR2 SNEGSKA (reference sequence). The CDR3 loop reads CSATRGGNEQFF. The CDR3 coding sequence is TGCAGTGCTACCCGAGGGGGGAATGAGCAGTTCTTC.

This clonotype has more than one count but fewer than ten. This chain joins TRBV19 and TRBJ1-1; no clear D gene. The CDR3 has 13 amino acids. Germline CDR1 and CDR2: LNHDA and SQIVND (reference sequence). Trimming removed 0 bases at V and 3 bases at J, with 5 bases between. The CDR3 sequence: CASSIESDTEAFF. CDR3 DNA sequence: TGTGCCAGTAGTATAGAGTCGGACACTGAAGCTTTCTTT.

The CDR3 loop is CASSFLAESYEQYF. The CDR3 coding sequence is TGTGCCAGCAGCTTTCTAGCGGAATCCTACGAGCAGTACTTC. The chain has TRBV5-4 and TRBJ2-7; 7 bases line up with TRBD2. The CDR3 length is 14 residues. Germline loops: CDR1 SGHNT, CDR2 YYREEE (reference sequence). The V and J ends lost 2 bases and 1 base, in that order; junction bases with no gene match: 3.

This clonotype was seen more than once but under ten times. The V gene is TRBV27, the J gene TRBJ1-2; D ambiguous. The CDR3 contains 14 residues. The germline V and J ends were trimmed by 3 bases and 2 bases, with 10 bases remaining between them. The germline V gene has CDR1 MNHEY and CDR2 SMNVEV (reference sequence). In nucleotides, the CDR3 is TGTGCCAGCAGTTTTGTGGGGAACAACTATGGCTACACCTTC. Amino acids: CASSFVGNNYGYTF.

This chain links TRBV11-3 with TRBJ2-1, with a weak D call TRBD2 (6 bases). There are 17 residues in the CDR3. V was pared by 3 bases and J by 0 bases, with 15 bases between. The V gene's germline CDR1 is SGHNT and CDR2 YENEEA. DNA for the CDR3: TGTGCCAGCAGCTTTCATGTGGGGGAGGTCTCCTACAATGAGCAGTTCTTC. This gives the protein CASSFHVGEVSYNEQFF.

The gene calls are TRBV6-2 or TRBV6-3 and TRBJ1-1; TRBD1 aligns across 8 bases. Germline V gene data show CDR1 as MNHEY and CDR2 as SVGEGT. There are 17 residues in the CDR3. J was trimmed by 1 base and V by 2 bases; bases with no gene match: 9. The CDR3 region is CASSYRVPGQANTEAFF. In nucleotides, the CDR3 is TGTGCCAGCAGTTACCGCGTTCCGGGACAGGCGAACACTGAAGCTTTCTTT.

As regards this clonotype: Mismatch with germline at one junction end may stem from a read error. The chain combines TRBV7-6 with TRBJ2-1, with 9 nucleotides matching TRBD2. The CDR3 has 16 residues. Looked up from germline, CDR1 is SGHVS and CDR2 is FNYEAQ. The CDR3 region has the DNA TGTGCCAGCAGCTTACTGCTAGCGGGGAGTCACAATGAGCGGTTCTTC. It yields the protein CASSLLLAGSHNERFF.